These T cell receptor beta chains were read from a single sample in a study of cytomegalovirus exposure and HLA in healthy donors. Sequencing used immunoSEQ multiplex PCR; TCRdb keeps in-frame clones, though not all of them. The table has some 170,000 clones, roughly 80% seen once; the top ten hold 3.5% to 5%. The sample was PBMCs. These receptors all come from a man between 45 and 60 years old in good health and CMV-seropositive. Both conserved end residues are part of each CDR3. A D gene is named only where the DNA matches it firmly. Clone size is given for some rows only: seen once, a few or many times, or a class if the clone is expanded.

d_gene: TRBD1; v_gene: TRBV10-3; abundance: .; j_gene: TRBJ1-1; CDR3nt: TGTGCCATCAGCAGGACAGGGGAGAACACTGAAGCTTTCTTT; CDR3aa: CAISRTGENTEAFF
d_gene: .; v_gene: TRBV5-4; abundance: .; j_gene: TRBJ2-3; CDR3nt: TGTGCCAGCAGCCCAGAAGGAGGAAGGCTAGGGGATACGCAGTATTTT; CDR3aa: CASSPEGGRLGDTQYF
d_gene: .; v_gene: TRBV4-1; abundance: .; j_gene: TRBJ1-6; CDR3nt: TGCGCCAGCAGCCAAGATGGGGGGATGAGCTCCTATAATTCACCCCTCCACTTT; CDR3aa: CASSQDGGMSSYNSPLHF
d_gene: TRBD1; v_gene: TRBV29-1; abundance: .; j_gene: TRBJ1-2; CDR3nt: TGCAGCGTTGAAGTAGGGGGCCACTATGGCTACACCTTC; CDR3aa: CSVEVGGHYGYTF
d_gene: .; v_gene: TRBV21-1; abundance: .; j_gene: TRBJ1-3; CDR3nt: TGTGCCAGCAGGGGGGACACTGGAAACACCATATATTTT; CDR3aa: CASRGDTGNTIYF
d_gene: TRBD1; v_gene: TRBV11-3; abundance: .; j_gene: TRBJ2-5; CDR3nt: TGTGCCAGCAGCTCCCGGGACAGGGAAGGGGAGACCCAGTACTTC; CDR3aa: CASSSRDREGETQYF
d_gene: TRBD2; v_gene: TRBV5-1; abundance: once; j_gene: TRBJ2-7; CDR3nt: TGCGCCAGCAGCTCTAGCGGGAGGGACTACGAGCAGTACTTC; CDR3aa: CASSSSGRDYEQYF
d_gene: TRBD1; v_gene: TRBV5-1; abundance: few; j_gene: TRBJ1-4; CDR3nt: TGCGCCAGCAGCTTGGTGGGGACAGGGAATGAAAAACTGTTTTTT; CDR3aa: CASSLVGTGNEKLFF
d_gene: TRBD1; v_gene: TRBV7-8; abundance: once; j_gene: TRBJ1-4; CDR3nt: TGTGCCAGCAGATATGACAGGGGGCCCCTTGCCATGAATGAAAAACTGTTTTTT; CDR3aa: CASRYDRGPLAMNEKLFF
d_gene: .; v_gene: TRBV13; abundance: .; j_gene: TRBJ1-2; CDR3nt: TGTGCCAGCAGACGGGAGTATGGCTACACCTTC; CDR3aa: CASRREYGYTF
d_gene: .; v_gene: TRBV25-1; abundance: few; j_gene: TRBJ2-1; CDR3nt: TGTGCCAGCAGGGACACTCAGGACTACAATGAGCAGTTCTTC; CDR3aa: CASRDTQDYNEQFF
d_gene: .; v_gene: TRBV7-2; abundance: once; j_gene: TRBJ2-7; CDR3nt: TGTGCCAGCAGCTTAAGGGTATCTAGCGCGACCTACGAGCAGTACTTC; CDR3aa: CASSLRVSSATYEQYF
d_gene: .; v_gene: TRBV11-3; abundance: few; j_gene: TRBJ2-1; CDR3nt: TGTGCCAGCAGCCGAGGGGGGGTTAGTTCCGGTGAGCAGTTCTTC; CDR3aa: CASSRGGVSSGEQFF
d_gene: .; v_gene: TRBV7-4; abundance: .; j_gene: TRBJ1-1; CDR3nt: TGTGCCAGCAGCGAGGCCGGGTGGGAGGGAGGAAAGTGGGCTGAAGCTTTCTTT; CDR3aa: CASSEAGWEGGKWAEAFF
d_gene: TRBD2; v_gene: TRBV7-6; abundance: .; j_gene: TRBJ2-3; CDR3nt: TGTGCCAGCAGGATAGGACTAGCGGGAGCGGGAGATACGCAGTATTTT; CDR3aa: CASRIGLAGAGDTQYF
d_gene: TRBD1; v_gene: TRBV28; abundance: .; j_gene: TRBJ1-2; CDR3nt: TGTGCCAGCAGGGGACAGGGGGGCGGCTACACCTTC; CDR3aa: CASRGQGGGYTF
d_gene: TRBD1; v_gene: TRBV7-2; abundance: .; j_gene: TRBJ2-3; CDR3nt: TGTGCCAGCAGCTCCGCCCGGGACAGGACGCAGTATTTT; CDR3aa: CASSSARDRTQYF
d_gene: TRBD2; v_gene: TRBV7-8; abundance: .; j_gene: TRBJ2-7; CDR3nt: TGTGCCAGCAGCTTAGCGATCGGCGGGAGGGCCTCGGGGAACGAGCAGTACTTC; CDR3aa: CASSLAIGGRASGNEQYF
d_gene: .; v_gene: TRBV27; abundance: .; j_gene: TRBJ1-6; CDR3nt: TGTGCCAGCAGCCCCTCGGGGAGCTCCTATAATTCACCCCTCCACTTT; CDR3aa: CASSPSGSSYNSPLHF
d_gene: .; v_gene: TRBV15; abundance: .; j_gene: TRBJ2-3; CDR3nt: TGTGCCACCAGCAGGGAGGGGGGGCGCGCAGATACGCAGTATTTT; CDR3aa: CATSREGGRADTQYF
d_gene: .; v_gene: TRBV19; abundance: .; j_gene: TRBJ2-3; CDR3nt: TGTGCCAGTAGTCCGGACAGACGAGGCACAGATACGCAGTATTTT; CDR3aa: CASSPDRRGTDTQYF
d_gene: TRBD2; v_gene: TRBV28; abundance: .; j_gene: TRBJ2-3; CDR3nt: TGTGCCAGCAGTGCTAGTTTGGGGGGGACTGGAACGCAGTATTTT; CDR3aa: CASSASLGGTGTQYF
d_gene: .; v_gene: TRBV6-5; abundance: .; j_gene: TRBJ1-2; CDR3nt: TGTGCCAGCAGTTACTCGGGAGGGAAGGGGGGCTACACCTTC; CDR3aa: CASSYSGGKGGYTF
d_gene: TRBD2; v_gene: TRBV29-1; abundance: .; j_gene: TRBJ2-1; CDR3nt: TGCAGCGTTCCCCGGACTAGCGGGATCTATGAGCAGTTCTTC; CDR3aa: CSVPRTSGIYEQFF
d_gene: .; v_gene: TRBV9; abundance: .; j_gene: TRBJ1-4; CDR3nt: TGTGCCAGCAGCGTAGCTTGGGGCGGAAAACTGTTTTTT; CDR3aa: CASSVAWGGKLFF
d_gene: TRBD2; v_gene: TRBV23-1; abundance: .; j_gene: TRBJ2-7; CDR3nt: TGCGCCAGCAGTCGGCTAGCGGGATCCTACGAGCAGTACTTC; CDR3aa: CASSRLAGSYEQYF
d_gene: .; v_gene: TRBV6-5; abundance: .; j_gene: TRBJ2-2; CDR3nt: TGTGCCAGCAGCTACGCTAGGGGTACCGGGGAGCTGTTTTTT; CDR3aa: CASSYARGTGELFF
d_gene: TRBD2; v_gene: TRBV9; abundance: once; j_gene: TRBJ2-1; CDR3nt: TGTGCCAGCAGCGTAGCTCAGGCGGGGGGGCTTCCCTCCCACAACAATGAGCAGTTCTTC; CDR3aa: CASSVAQAGGLPSHNNEQFF
d_gene: .; v_gene: TRBV9; abundance: .; j_gene: TRBJ1-2; CDR3nt: TGTGCCAGCAGCGTAGGGAGTAACGGGAACTATGGCTACACCTTC; CDR3aa: CASSVGSNGNYGYTF
d_gene: TRBD1; v_gene: TRBV7-2; abundance: once; j_gene: TRBJ2-2; CDR3nt: TGTGCCAGCAGCTTAGCGATTCCGCTTGGGACAGGGGGCAGGGACACCGGGGAGCTGTTTTTT; CDR3aa: CASSLAIPLGTGGRDTGELFF
d_gene: .; v_gene: TRBV29-1; abundance: .; j_gene: TRBJ2-1; CDR3nt: TGCAGCCCCCGTGGACCGCGGGACTCCTACAATGAGCAGTTCTTC; CDR3aa: CSPRGPRDSYNEQFF
d_gene: TRBD1; v_gene: TRBV5-1; abundance: .; j_gene: TRBJ2-5; CDR3nt: TGCGCCAGCTCCGGGCTGACAGGGGGATCCGAGACCCAGTACTTC; CDR3aa: CASSGLTGGSETQYF
d_gene: .; v_gene: TRBV5-6; abundance: .; j_gene: TRBJ2-5; CDR3nt: TGTGCCAGCAGCTTGACGGGATTCCCCAAAGAGACCCAGTACTTC; CDR3aa: CASSLTGFPKETQYF
d_gene: TRBD2; v_gene: TRBV2; abundance: .; j_gene: TRBJ2-4; CDR3nt: TGTGCCAGCAGGAAACGACTAGCGGGAGAAAACATTCAGTACTTC; CDR3aa: CASRKRLAGENIQYF
d_gene: .; v_gene: TRBV7-9; abundance: .; j_gene: TRBJ2-4; CDR3nt: TGTGCCAGCAGCCTGCAGGGTCAAGCCAAAAACATTCAGTACTTC; CDR3aa: CASSLQGQAKNIQYF
d_gene: .; v_gene: TRBV7-3; abundance: .; j_gene: TRBJ1-6; CDR3nt: TGTGCCAGCAGCTTAGGGGACAACTATAATTCACCCCTCCACTTT; CDR3aa: CASSLGDNYNSPLHF
d_gene: TRBD1; v_gene: TRBV15; abundance: .; j_gene: TRBJ2-3; CDR3nt: TGTGCCACCAGCAGAGGACAGGGTAGAAGCACAGATACGCAGTATTTT; CDR3aa: CATSRGQGRSTDTQYF
d_gene: .; v_gene: TRBV30; abundance: .; j_gene: TRBJ2-2; CDR3nt: TGTGCCTGGAGTGTACGGAGATCCGGGGAGCTGTTTTTT; CDR3aa: CAWSVRRSGELFF
d_gene: .; v_gene: TRBV5-6; abundance: .; j_gene: TRBJ1-2; CDR3nt: TGTGCCAGCAGCCTCAGGAGGTCTGGCTACACCTTC; CDR3aa: CASSLRRSGYTF
d_gene: .; v_gene: TRBV7-3; abundance: .; j_gene: TRBJ2-3; CDR3nt: TGTGCCAGCAGCTTAGAGGGTCGAAACACAGATACGCAGTATTTT; CDR3aa: CASSLEGRNTDTQYF
d_gene: TRBD2; v_gene: TRBV5-1; abundance: few; j_gene: TRBJ2-3; CDR3nt: TGCGCCAGCAGCTTAGCGGGATTGAGCACAGATACGCAGTATTTT; CDR3aa: CASSLAGLSTDTQYF
d_gene: .; v_gene: TRBV10-3; abundance: .; j_gene: TRBJ1-1; CDR3nt: TGTGCCATCAGTGAGAGAGGGCGCGAGACTGAAGCTTTCTTT; CDR3aa: CAISERGRETEAFF
d_gene: TRBD2; v_gene: TRBV19; abundance: .; j_gene: TRBJ2-1; CDR3nt: TGTGCCAGTAGTACCTCGGGACTAGTCTACAATGAGCAGTTCTTC; CDR3aa: CASSTSGLVYNEQFF